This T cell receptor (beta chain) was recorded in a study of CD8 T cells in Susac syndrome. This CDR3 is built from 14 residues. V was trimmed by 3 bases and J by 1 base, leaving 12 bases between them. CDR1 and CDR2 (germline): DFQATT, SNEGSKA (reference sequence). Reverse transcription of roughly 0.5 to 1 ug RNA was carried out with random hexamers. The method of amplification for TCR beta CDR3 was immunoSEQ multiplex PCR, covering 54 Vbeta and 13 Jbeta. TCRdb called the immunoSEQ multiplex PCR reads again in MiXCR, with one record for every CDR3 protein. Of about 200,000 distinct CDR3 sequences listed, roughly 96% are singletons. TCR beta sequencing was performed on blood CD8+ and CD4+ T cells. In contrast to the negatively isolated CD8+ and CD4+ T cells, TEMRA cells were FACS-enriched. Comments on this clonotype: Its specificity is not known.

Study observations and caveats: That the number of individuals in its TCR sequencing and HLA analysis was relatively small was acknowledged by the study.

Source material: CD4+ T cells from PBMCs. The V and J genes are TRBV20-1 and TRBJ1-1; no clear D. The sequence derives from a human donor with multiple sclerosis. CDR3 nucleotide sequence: TGCAGTGCTAGGCTCTACTGGAGGAACACTGAAGCTTTCTTT. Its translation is CSARLYWRNTEAFF.